The 15 T cell receptor beta chains given below trace back to one sample, sequenced in a study of shared clonotypes between healthy human individuals. Repertoires were generated with immunoSEQ multiplex PCR, while TCRdb's copy carries only in-frame clones and drops some. The sample records about 2.5 million clones, about nine tenths being singletons. The sequenced material came from naive CD4+ T cells from PBMCs. Subset in this sample: CD45RA+ positively selected. The source is a man between 18 and 29 years old in good health. Some clones in this sample may be carry-over from other donors' samples.

The chain has TRBV30 and TRBJ2-7; no clear D gene. V was pared by 1 base and J by 3 bases, with 7 bases between. Looked up from germline, CDR1 is GTSNPN and CDR2 is SVGIG (reference sequence). The CDR3 covers 12 residues. The CDR3 sequence: CAWSGRVYEQYF. CDR3 nucleotide sequence: TGTGCCTGGAGTGGTCGGGTCTACGAGCAGTACTTC.

The chain combines TRBV19 with TRBJ2-4; D possibly corresponds to TRBD1 (6 bases). The CDR3 totals 15 residues. Trimming stripped 6 bases from V and 7 bases from J, with 19 bases between. CDR1 LNHDA and CDR2 SQIVND come from the germline V gene (reference sequence). The CDR3 nucleotides are TGTGCCAGTAGCCCCAGTTCAGGGGTGAGGAACATTCAGTACTTC. This gives the protein CASSPSSGVRNIQYF.

In nucleotides, the CDR3 is TGTGCCAGCAGCCAGGGGACAACAACAGATACGCAGTATTTT. Protein sequence: CASSQGTTTDTQYF. The chain employs TRBV4-2 and TRBJ2-3; possible D gene TRBD1, 6 bases. CDR1 is LGHNA and CDR2 is YNFKEQ in the germline V gene. This CDR3 contains 14 residues. Trimming stripped 3 bases from V and 3 bases from J, with 10 bases between.

Details on this clone: This specimen includes other DNA sequences encoding the same CDR3. The V call is TRBV10-3, the J call TRBJ2-5, with D hard to call. Germline V lookup: CDR1 ENHRY, CDR2 SYGVKD. The CDR3 has 14 amino acids. V lost 0 bases and J 3 bases, leaving 8 bases between the germline ends. CDR3 nucleotide sequence: TGTGCCATCAGTGAGTCGGGCGGAAAAGAGACCCAGTACTTC. It encodes CAISESGGKETQYF.

This rearrangement joins TRBV10-1 to TRBJ2-7, with TRBD1 identical over 8 bases. Losses at the gene ends were 2 bases for V and 6 bases for J; bases not matched to a gene: 3. This CDR3 is 13 amino acids long. Germline V gene lookup returns CDR1 WNHNN and CDR2 SYGVQD (reference sequence). Here the CDR3 DNA reads TGCGCCAGCAGTGAGGAACAGGGGGGCGAGCAGTACTTC. It translates to CASSEEQGGEQYF.

The V and J genes are TRBV4-3 and TRBJ2-2, with D unclear. Trimming pared 2 bases from V and 7 bases from J, leaving 8 bases between. The V gene's germline CDR1 is LGHNA and CDR2 YSLEER. The CDR3 sequence is 13 residues long. CDR3 sequence (DNA): TGCGCCAGCAGCCAATACTTCGGCGGGGAGCTGTTTTTT. It yields the protein CASSQYFGGELFF.

On this clone itself: This sample includes further DNA sequences coding for the same CDR3. This rearrangement joins TRBV4-1 to TRBJ1-5, with TRBD1 matching 7 bases. The trim removed 1 base at V and 5 bases at J, leaving 2 bases unmatched. This CDR3 spans 14 amino acids. Germline CDR1 is MGHRA and CDR2 is YSYEKL. CDR3 bases: TGCGCCAGCAGCCAAGCAGGGGGTGATCAGCCCCAGCATTTT. It is translated as CASSQAGGDQPQHF.

This clone was found a few times. V is TRBV6-5 and J is TRBJ1-1; D possibly corresponds to TRBD1 (5 bases). Trimming stripped 6 bases from V and 1 base from J, with 15 bases between. This CDR3 is 15 amino acids long. Germline V lookup: CDR1 MNHEY, CDR2 SVGAGI. The CDR3: CASRDWGSANTEAFF. CDR3 nucleotides: TGTGCCAGCAGAGACTGGGGGTCGGCGAACACTGAAGCTTTCTTT.

Comment on this clone: One end of the junction varies from germline; a read error may be responsible. The rearrangement links TRBV11-3 to TRBJ2-2, with D maybe TRBD2 (6 bases). This CDR3 has 16 amino acids. CDR1 SGHNT and CDR2 YENEEA come from the germline V gene. CDR3 sequence (DNA): TGTGCCAGCACCTTATACGGGGCGGGAAACACCGGGGAGCTGTTTTTT. It yields the protein CASTLYGAGNTGELFF.

This chain's CDR3 is CASRVQTGPTAGELFF. The CDR3, as DNA: TGCGCCAGCAGAGTTCAAACAGGCCCAACCGCCGGGGAGCTGTTTTTT. V usage is TRBV5-1 and J usage is TRBJ2-2, with D possibly matching TRBD1 (5 bases). V was cut by 5 bases and J by 6 bases, with 20 bases left in between. In germline, CDR1 is SGHRS, CDR2 YFSETQ. There are 16 residues in the CDR3.

This clone showed up just once. CDR3 in DNA: TGTGCCAGCAGTTACGGCGGGCAGGGGGAGACCCAGTACTTC. It translates to CASSYGGQGETQYF. The chain employs TRBV6-5 and TRBJ2-5, with D perhaps TRBD1 (6 bases). This CDR3 is 14 amino acids long. Germline V gene lookup returns CDR1 MNHEY and CDR2 SVGAGI. Trimming pared 2 bases from V and 5 bases from J, leaving 12 bases between.

V usage is TRBV5-4 and J usage is TRBJ2-7; 7 bases match TRBD2. Germline lookup yields CDR1 SGHNT and CDR2 YYREEE (reference sequence). Trimming took 0 bases from V and 3 from J; bases not matched to a gene: 15. CDR3 size: 18 residues. CDR3 nucleotides: TGTGCCAGCAGCTTGGCCATAGGGAGGGCTAGCGGATTCTACGAGCAGTACTTC. Residues: CASSLAIGRASGFYEQYF. Complete variable domain (other parts from reference TRBV5-4 and TRBJ2-7): ETGVTQSPTHLIKTRGQQVTLRCSSQSGHNTVSWYQQALGQGPQFIFQYYREEENGRGNFPPRFSGLQFPNYSSELNVNALELDDSALYLCASSLAIGRASGFYEQYFGPGTRLTVT.

This clone was seen once. The V gene is TRBV20-1, the J gene TRBJ1-1, with a possible D match to TRBD1 (6 bases). This CDR3 has 10 amino acids. V was cut by 5 bases and J by 11 bases, with 12 bases left in between. CDR1 and CDR2 (germline): DFQATT, SNEGSKA (reference sequence). The CDR3 DNA reads TGCAGTGCTTTACAGGGTGAGGCTTTCTTT. Translation: CSALQGEAFF.

This clone was seen just once. The rearrangement links TRBV4-2 to TRBJ2-1; D might be TRBD2 (5 bases). Between the trimmed V and J ends, which lost 4 bases and 2 bases, there was a span of 9 bases. Germline CDR1 LGHNA, CDR2 YNFKEQ. CDR3 size: 14 residues. In nucleotides, the CDR3 is TGTGCCAGCAGCCCGAGGAGGACCTACAATGAGCAGTTCTTC. It encodes CASSPRRTYNEQFF.

This chain links TRBV5-1 with TRBJ2-5; 12 bases match TRBD2. The V segment lost 2 bases and the J segment 4 bases; nucleotides outside the gene matches: 3. CDR1 and CDR2 from the germline V gene are SGHRS and YFSETQ. The CDR3 runs 15 residues. The DNA of the CDR3 is TGCGCCAGCAGCTTCCGGACTAGCGGGATAGAGACCCAGTACTTC. It encodes CASSFRTSGIETQYF.